One T cell receptor (beta chain) is described in this entry. Antigen: not known. These data are taken from a study of T cells expressing NK-cell markers. Study in general: Obtained from sorted CD3+CD56+NKG2C+, CD3+CD56+NKG2C- and CD3+CD56-NKG2C+ T cells were the TCR beta repertoires. Whole-study results and caveats: Where several donors were concerned, these clonotypes also led the CD3+CD56-NKG2C+ fraction. A range of roughly 1.0-8% of CD8+ T cells consisted of dominant NKG2C+ clonotypes in a handful of donors.

The CDR3 is 15 amino acids. From germline, CDR1 is LNHDA and CDR2 SQIVND (reference sequence). Researchers built TCR beta cDNA using 5'RACE template switching with UMIs. With the 5' RACE reads reprocessed, TCRdb shows one record per CDR3 protein and no DNA. Its table lists about 440,000 distinct CDR3 sequences. Sequencing was performed on blood T cells: a sorted CD56 or NKG2C T cell subset, CD4+ or CD8+ T cells, or bulk PBMC T cells (not recorded which). The chain is built from TRBV19 and TRBJ2-1. The TCR was taken from a woman between 18 and 70 years old in good health. The CDR3 region is CASSIVDREYNEQFF.